The subject of this entry is one T cell receptor beta chain. These data belong to a study of cytomegalovirus exposure and HLA in healthy donors. The repertoire was sequenced with immunoSEQ multiplex PCR; TCRdb's copy has only in-frame clones and lacks some. The sample yields about 130,000 clones, about 87% seen once. Sequencing was carried out using PBMCs. The TCR sequence derives from a woman younger than 45 in good health and CMV-seropositive.

The CDR3 here is CASSLAPGLGSYEQYF. The DNA for the CDR3 is TGCGCCAGCAGCTTGGCCCCGGGACTAGGCTCCTACGAGCAGTACTTC. V gene TRBV5-1 combines with J gene TRBJ2-7; TRBD2 aligns across 8 bases. The ends lost 0 bases at V and 0 bases at J; junction bases unmatched: 5. This CDR3 is 16 amino acids long. Germline V gene sequence: CDR1 SGHRS, CDR2 YFSETQ. Based on the CDR3 plus reference TRBV5-1 and TRBJ2-7, the full variable domain is KAGVTQTPRYLIKTRGQQVTLSCSPISGHRSVSWYQQTPGQGLQFLFEYFSETQRNKGNFPGRFSGRQFSNSRSEMNVSTLELGDSALYLCASSLAPGLGSYEQYFGPGTRLTVT.